Below are 16 T cell receptor beta chains sequenced from a single sample in a study of early T cells in non-severe SARS-CoV-2 infection. TCRdb passed the 5' RACE reads through MiXCR, listing each CDR3 protein once. The data hold tens of thousands of distinct CDR3 sequences, with approximately 4.8% observed a single time. Sequencing input: whole blood. Receptors originate from an adult who was a healthcare worker with PCR-confirmed SARS-CoV-2 infection or an uninfected control (not recorded which).

This clonotype was observed at least ten times. The V gene is TRBV6-9, the J gene TRBJ2-6; TRBD2 matches 12 bases. This CDR3 is built from 19 residues. Germline CDR1 is MNHGY and CDR2 is SVAAGI. With 2 bases clipped from V and 4 bases from J, the junction kept 9 bases outside the gene matches. The CDR3 is CASSYTLAGGPDGANVLTF. CDR3 nucleotides: TGTGCCAGCAGTTATACCCTAGCGGGAGGGCCTGACGGGGCCAACGTCCTGACTTTC.

This clonotype was seen many times. The J gene is TRBJ2-3, the V gene TRBV7-9; D assignment may be TRBD1 or TRBD2 (5 bases each). Trimming took off 2 bases at V and 1 base at J, with 13 bases between the two ends. CDR1 is SEHNR, CDR2 FQNEAQ, per germline (reference sequence). This CDR3 is 16 amino acids long. The CDR3 protein is CASSLLGERRTDTQYF. The CDR3 DNA reads TGTGCCAGCAGCTTATTAGGGGAGCGACGCACAGATACGCAGTATTTT.

This clonotype was counted many times. This chain joins TRBV7-6 and TRBJ2-3, with 11 bases identical to TRBD2. The CDR3 is 16 residues long. The V gene's germline CDR1 is SGHVS and CDR2 FNYEAQ. The V and J ends lost 4 bases and 4 bases, in that order; junction bases with no gene match: 7. Here the CDR3 DNA reads TGTGCCAGCAGCTCCGTACTAGCGGGAGAGGCAGATACGCAGTATTTT. It encodes CASSSVLAGEADTQYF. Filled out from reference TRBV7-6 and TRBJ2-3, the complete variable domain reads GAGVSQSPRYKVTKRGQDVALRCDPISGHVSLYWYRQALGQGPEFLTYFNYEAQQDKSGLPNDRFSAERPEGSISTLTIQRTEQRDSAMYRCASSSVLAGEADTQYFGPGTRLTVL.

This clonotype was counted only a few times. The chain carries TRBV7-9 and TRBJ1-2, with D perhaps TRBD1 (5 bases). The CDR3 covers 15 residues. Trimming pared 3 bases from V and 2 bases from J, leaving 13 bases between. CDR1 is SEHNR, CDR2 FQNEAQ, per germline (reference sequence). The CDR3 protein is CASSLSQGENYGYTF. In DNA form, the CDR3 reads TGTGCCAGCAGCTTGAGTCAGGGCGAAAACTATGGCTACACCTTC.

This clonotype was seen more than once but under ten times. The chain uses TRBV15 and TRBJ2-5; D gene unclear. V was trimmed by 2 bases and J by 5 bases, leaving 9 bases between them. Germline values: CDR1 LNHNV, CDR2 YYDKDF (reference sequence). This CDR3 spans 13 amino acids. CDR3 nucleotide sequence: TGTGCCACCAGCAGACCCCCCGCCGAGACCCAGTACTTC. Translating it yields CATSRPPAETQYF.

Ten or more counts support this clonotype. The chain employs TRBV5-1 and TRBJ1-1; D may be TRBD1 (6 bases). The V and J ends lost 2 bases and 4 bases respectively, with 15 bases between them. The CDR3 totals 15 residues. The germline V gene has CDR1 SGHRS and CDR2 YFSETQ. CDR3 loop: CASSFKTGGITEAFF. The DNA for the CDR3 is TGCGCCAGCAGCTTCAAGACAGGCGGTATCACTGAAGCTTTCTTT.

J is TRBJ2-7 and V is TRBV20-1; D gene unclear. CDR1 and CDR2 from the germline V gene are DFQATT and SNEGSKA (reference sequence). Trimming removed 0 bases at V and 9 bases at J, with 18 bases between. CDR3 length equals 14 residues. CDR3 protein: CSARDLGLTSLQYF. The CDR3 DNA reads TGCAGTGCTAGAGATTTGGGGTTAACGAGTTTGCAGTACTTC.

This clonotype was detected many times. The chain employs TRBV6-6 and TRBJ2-7; D possibly corresponds to TRBD1 (5 bases). V dropped 8 bases and J dropped 3 bases, with 17 bases sitting between them. Germline loops: CDR1 MNHNY, CDR2 SVGAGI (reference sequence). The CDR3 has 14 residues. CDR3 residues: CASLLAKGVYEQYF. The CDR3 bases are TGTGCCAGCCTTCTCGCCAAAGGGGTCTACGAGCAGTACTTC.

This clonotype has at least ten counts. The chain links TRBV5-1 to TRBJ2-3; 10 bases match TRBD2. Per the germline V gene, CDR1 is SGHRS and CDR2 is YFSETQ. This CDR3 has 16 residues. The ends lost 4 bases at V and 4 bases at J; junction bases unmatched: 9. The CDR3 bases are TGCGCCAGCAGCCCGGGGGCTAGCGGGGGAGCAGATACGCAGTATTTT. Protein sequence: CASSPGASGGADTQYF.

As to this clonotype: This could be a read error, since a much larger clone is one nucleotide away. V and J are TRBV6-2 or TRBV6-3 and TRBJ2-2; D perhaps matches TRBD1 (6 bases). The CDR3 totals 15 residues. From germline, CDR1 is MNHEY and CDR2 SVGEGT. The CDR3 is CVSSWTVEYTGELFF. CDR3 nucleotides: TGTGTCAGCAGTTGGACAGTAGAGTACACCGGGGAGCTGTTTTTT.

This clonotype was counted only a few times. The CDR3 region has the DNA TGCAGTGCTACGCACAGACTAGGAGAGGCAGATACGCAGTATTTT. This translates into CSATHRLGEADTQYF. V gene TRBV20-1 combines with J gene TRBJ2-3, with D maybe TRBD2 (6 bases). The V end lost 4 bases, the J end lost 4 bases, and 18 bases lay between the germline ends. The CDR3 loop spans 15 amino acids. The germline V gene encodes CDR1 DFQATT and CDR2 SNEGSKA (reference sequence).

This chain uses TRBV29-1 with TRBJ2-7, with D tentatively TRBD1 or TRBD2 (5 bases each). Trimming left V 0 bases short and J 3 bases short, with 6 bases between. The germline V gene encodes CDR1 SQVTM and CDR2 ANQGSEA. The length of the CDR3 is 12 residues. This CDR3 is CSVEEGVYEQYF. The CDR3, as DNA: TGCAGCGTTGAAGAGGGGGTCTACGAGCAGTACTTC.

This clonotype was recorded many times. The chain couples TRBV20-1 to TRBJ1-1; D is uncertain. V lost 0 bases and J 4 bases, leaving 12 bases between the germline ends. The length of the CDR3 is 14 residues. CDR1 is DFQATT, CDR2 SNEGSKA, per germline (reference sequence). The CDR3 sequence: CSARDLGVGTEAFF. The CDR3 region has the DNA TGCAGTGCTAGAGATCTTGGAGTGGGCACTGAAGCTTTCTTT.

This clonotype was seen repeatedly, ten times or more. The chain employs TRBV19 and TRBJ1-5; D gene unclear. Germline CDR1 is LNHDA and CDR2 is SQIVND (reference sequence). Between the trimmed V and J ends, which lost 3 bases and 0 bases, there was a span of 9 bases. The CDR3 is 15 residues long. The DNA of the CDR3 is TGTGCCAGTAGTATGTCAGATAATAGCAATCAGCCCCAGCATTTT. Its translation: CASSMSDNSNQPQHF.

This clonotype has a count of ten or more. The chain has TRBV6-6 and TRBJ1-2, with TRBD1 matching 7 bases. J gave up 7 bases and V 5 bases, and 7 bases lay outside the gene matches. Germline V CDR1 and CDR2: MNHNY, SVGAGI (reference sequence). The CDR3 consists of 13 residues. The CDR3 DNA reads as TGTGCCAGCAGTACACCAGGGACAGCTGGCTACACCTTC. This gives the protein CASSTPGTAGYTF.

Ten or more counts support this clonotype. The V call is TRBV27, the J call TRBJ2-7; no reliable D call. The germline V gene encodes CDR1 MNHEY and CDR2 SMNVEV (reference sequence). The CDR3 contains 14 residues. V dropped 2 bases and J dropped 1 base, with 9 bases sitting between them. The CDR3 region is CASSLGSLSYEQYF. As DNA, the CDR3 is TGTGCCAGCAGTTTAGGAAGCCTGTCCTACGAGCAGTACTTC.